The 9 T cell receptor beta chains below were found in one sample sequenced in a study of shared clonotypes between healthy human individuals. Sequenced by immunoSEQ multiplex PCR; TCRdb stores in-frame clones only, minus some. The table shows under 2,500,000 clones, with nearly 97% occurring only once. The sample was naive CD4+ T cells sorted from blood. The subset denotes: CD45RA+ positively selected. The receptors come from a young man in good health.

V is TRBV7-2 and J is TRBJ2-1, with no clear D. Germline-derived CDR1 and CDR2 are SGHTA and FQGNSA. The V end was cut by 3 bases, the J end by 4 bases, with 10 bases between. The CDR3 has 14 amino acids. The CDR3 region is CASSFYGPYNEQFF. As DNA, the CDR3 is TGTGCCAGCAGCTTTTACGGGCCTTACAATGAGCAGTTCTTC.

The J gene is TRBJ2-1, the V gene TRBV10-2; the match to TRBD1 covers 7 bases. Germline values: CDR1 WSHSY, CDR2 SAAADI. This CDR3 region has 13 residues. V was clipped by 6 bases and J by 3 bases; unmatched bases: 2. CDR3 DNA: TGCGCCAGCAGGGCAGGGGGCTACAATGAGCAGTTCTTC. Amino acid sequence: CASRAGGYNEQFF.

The chain links TRBV7-2 to TRBJ2-2; D possibly corresponds to TRBD2 (6 bases). Germline V gives CDR1 SGHTA, CDR2 FQGNSA. The ends were cut back, 2 bases at V and 6 bases at J, with 13 bases in the middle. There are 15 residues in the CDR3. The CDR3 nucleotides are TGTGCCAGCAGCTTAACGGGAGTGGTATCCGGGGAGCTGTTTTTT. Translated: CASSLTGVVSGELFF.

The J gene is TRBJ2-7, the V gene TRBV5-1, with TRBD2 identical over 8 bases. This CDR3 is built from 13 residues. V shed 5 bases and J 4 bases; nucleotides not matched to a gene: 5. CDR1 is SGHRS and CDR2 is YFSETQ in the germline V gene. The CDR3, as DNA: TGCGCCAGCAGTGCGGCGGGAGGTTACGAGCAGTACTTC. Protein product: CASSAAGGYEQYF. Together with reference TRBV5-1 and TRBJ2-7, the CDR3 gives the full variable domain: KAGVTQTPRYLIKTRGQQVTLSCSPISGHRSVSWYQQTPGQGLQFLFEYFSETQRNKGNFPGRFSGRQFSNSRSEMNVSTLELGDSALYLCASSAAGGYEQYFGPGTRLTVT.

This clone was detected only a few times. This rearrangement joins TRBV18 to TRBJ1-1; D may be TRBD1 (6 bases). Trimming took off 3 bases at V and 0 bases at J, with 23 bases between the two ends. Per the germline V gene, CDR1 is KGHSH and CDR2 is LQKENI. The CDR3 covers 19 residues. The DNA of the CDR3 is TGTGCCAGCTCACCGAGGGGGACAACATCAGGGGTCATGAACACTGAAGCTTTCTTT. The encoded protein is CASSPRGTTSGVMNTEAFF.

This rearrangement joins TRBV6-5 to TRBJ2-7, with a possible D match to TRBD1 (5 bases). Trimming left V 6 bases short and J 3 bases short, with 15 bases between. CDR1 and CDR2 from the germline V gene are MNHEY and SVGAGI. CDR3 length equals 14 residues. As DNA, the CDR3 is TGTGCCAGCAGGTCCACCGTAGGGGACTACGAGCAGTACTTC. Its translation is CASRSTVGDYEQYF.

V and J are TRBV4-3 and TRBJ1-2; 8 bases map to TRBD1. CDR1 is LGHNA and CDR2 is YSLEER in the germline V gene. The CDR3 covers 16 residues. The V segment lost 0 bases and the J segment 8 bases; nucleotides outside the gene matches: 11. For the CDR3, the DNA is TGCGCCAGCAGCCAAGATCCGACAGGGGAAAGGTCGGGCTACACCTTC. This encodes CASSQDPTGERSGYTF.

The V call is TRBV10-1, the J call TRBJ1-1; 9 bases map to TRBD1. The germline gives CDR1 WNHNN, CDR2 SYGVQD (reference sequence). The CDR3 is made up of 14 amino acids. The V gene end was trimmed by 6 bases and the J gene end by 5 bases; junction bases not matched to a gene: 7. The CDR3 sequence is CASSSGQGSTEAFF. In nucleotides, the CDR3 is TGCGCCAGCAGCTCAGGACAGGGGAGTACTGAAGCTTTCTTT.

The chain couples TRBV18 to TRBJ2-7, with 9 bases aligning to TRBD1. Germline loops: CDR1 KGHSH, CDR2 LQKENI. The CDR3 runs to 16 residues. The trim removed 0 bases at V and 5 bases at J, leaving 8 bases unmatched. The CDR3 is CASSPPPQGAPDEQYF. The DNA of the CDR3 is TGTGCCAGCTCACCACCCCCACAGGGGGCCCCTGACGAGCAGTACTTC.